This TCR beta chain was profiled in a study of T cells expressing NK-cell markers. For the study at large: Each TCR beta repertoire originated in sorted T cells that were CD3+CD56+NKG2C+, CD3+CD56+NKG2C- or CD3+CD56-NKG2C+. Eight donors were sequenced, seven testing HCMV-seropositive and one testing seronegative.

Comment on this clonotype: Antigen specificity is unknown.

Study conclusions and caveats: Researchers report these clonotypes also headed the CD3+CD56-NKG2C+ fraction in several donors.

5'RACE template switching with UMIs produced the TCR beta cDNA. TCRdb reprocessed the 5' RACE reads; each CDR3 protein has one entry and no DNA is given. The sample data list more than 120,000 distinct CDR3 sequences. The CDR3 is 17 amino acids. Germline values: CDR1 SNHLY, CDR2 FYNNEI. The sequenced sample was blood T cells: a sorted CD56 or NKG2C T cell subset, CD4+ or CD8+ T cells, or bulk PBMC T cells (not recorded which). This chain connects TRBV2 to TRBJ2-7; TCRdb names TRBD2, which stays unverified in the absence of DNA. This receptor was obtained from a man aged 18-30 years in good health. The CDR3 spells CASGGLAVTYVSYEQYF.